Below, one T cell receptor beta chain is given with its context. This clonotype was recorded many times. Its specific antigen is unknown. Per-nucleotide qualities are absent, and no much larger clonotype sits a single base away. The sample belongs to a study of T cells after yellow fever vaccination (dated by TCRdb to the late 2010s). In terms of the full investigation: Libraries from fractions with low cell numbers were prepared with the SMART-Seq v4 Ultra Low Input RNA kit. Two healthy male donors, one aged 18 to 30 and one aged 30 to 40 years, made up the cohort. To follow T-cell clones before and after primary and booster YFV17D yellow fever vaccination, bulk TCR alpha and beta repertoires were sequenced over time. Blood samples were taken at several timepoints before and after primary and secondary immunization, and bulk PBMC replicates and cell subsets were isolated.

Unmatched junction bases come to 0, with V trimmed by 2 bases and J by 1 base. The CDR3 contains 15 residues, cysteine and phenylalanine counted. Left in the record is the CDR3 DNA by itself, 45 bases read in frame from the first base. As encoded in the germline V gene, CDR1 is MGHDK while CDR2 is SYGVNS. The treatment or condition label of this sample denotes: live attenuated yellow fever vaccine strain. Two biological replicates of bulk PBMCs were collected at each blood-draw timepoint. A standard Ficoll-Paque protocol was used to isolate PBMCs from peripheral blood. RNA was extracted with TriZol from bulk PBMCs, CD4 and CD8 fractions, and dextramer-positive and dextramer-negative fractions. The listed sequencing device is Illumina NovaSeq 6000. TCR cDNA was made using 5'RACE template switching, a step that added a universal primer site and unique molecular identifiers. cDNA synthesis was primed from both the TCR alpha and TCR beta constant segments. Two PCR steps were used to amplify libraries, with sample barcodes and sequencing adapters being added in the second step. Libraries were sequenced on Illumina HiSeq 2500 (2x100 bp) or NovaSeq (2x150 bp). In the original analysis: Reads were demultiplexed and collapsed into UMI consensus sequences with MIGEC, and V(D)J alignment was performed with MiXCR. Clonotypes responding to the vaccine were identified with edgeR on replicate PBMC samples, with the criteria of FDR below 0.01 and a log2 fold change above 5 up to day 15. Each bulk clonotype received a CD4 or CD8 identity based on whether the sequenced CD4 or CD8 repertoire contained that clonotype at higher abundance. TCRdb reprocessed the public reads (quality trimming at Q25 with fastp, clone calling with MiXCR) and kept in-frame beta chains. For every CDR3 protein sequence, its rows merge into one entry that carries the most common genes and DNA. The V and J calls were determined by TCRdb, not by the authors. This sample has a few hundred thousand distinct CDR3 sequences in its table, and roughly 4% of those were observed once. Approximately 25% of the sample lies in the top ten.

General study outcomes and caveats: The secondary T-cell response was found to be weaker but faster than the primary response, with a peak reached on day 5 rather than on day 15. Because abundant contaminating clonotypes from the bulk population could be contained in FACS-sorted repertoires, computational filtering was required. The study included only a couple of donors, which limits how far the findings can be generalized. Most clones expanded after primary vaccination were re-detected after the booster (just under 97% of CD4 and around 88% of CD8), suggesting broad memory maintenance. A small fraction of clonotypes appeared in both the CD4 and CD8 compartments, likely as a result of convergent recombination.

The clonotype was recovered from a man aged 18 to 35 who received the YFV17D yellow fever vaccine. The sequence is built from TRBV25-1 and TRBJ2-1; TRBD2 agrees with 9 junctional bases. The starting material was PBMCs, obtained 5 days after the yellow fever booster vaccination. The CDR3 protein sequence reads: CASSESGGSYNEQFF. The DNA reads TGTGCCAGCAGTGAAAGCGGGGGGTCCTACAATGAGCAGTTCTTC.